Listed here are 19 T cell receptor beta chains from one sample, sequenced in a study of patients and donors after allogeneic stem cell transplantation. One entry per CDR3 protein, called by TCRdb with MiXCR from the RT-PCR reads. The sample includes some 200,000 distinct CDR3 sequences, about 40% of them seen just once. Sequenced sample: blood, either unsorted or a sorted T cell fraction (not recorded which). These receptors all stem from a human donor who was either an allogeneic HSCT recipient or a stem cell or donor lymphocyte infusion donor (not recorded which). It is not recorded whose cells these are; they may come from a transplant donor.

There are many counts of this clonotype. The V and J genes are TRBV7-8 and TRBJ1-2; D is unclear. Between the trimmed V and J ends, which lost 1 base and 6 bases, there was a span of 18 bases. This CDR3 region has 16 residues. CDR1 SGHVS and CDR2 FQNEAQ come from the germline V gene. CDR3 sequence: CASSLEGWGRVDGYTF. The CDR3 region has the DNA TGTGCCAGCAGCTTAGAGGGTTGGGGAAGGGTAGATGGCTACACCTTC.

V usage is TRBV6-5 and J usage is TRBJ2-7; 11 positions agree with TRBD2. From germline, CDR1 is MNHEY and CDR2 SVGAGI. V trimming: 5 bases; J trimming: 4 bases; junction bases outside the gene matches: 7. The CDR3 contains 15 residues. CDR3 loop: CASSETGTSGYEQYF. In DNA, the CDR3 is TGTGCCAGCAGTGAAACCGGGACTAGCGGATACGAGCAGTACTTC.

The chain's CDR3 is CASSQPGQSYNEQFF. In DNA form, the CDR3 reads TGCGCCAGCAGCCAGCCGGGCCAATCCTACAATGAGCAGTTCTTC. The rearrangement joins TRBV4-1 to TRBJ2-1; D is ambiguous. V was cut by 3 bases and J by 1 base, with 10 bases left in between. The CDR3 extends over 15 amino acids. From germline, CDR1 is MGHRA and CDR2 YSYEKL.

This clonotype appeared many times. CDR3 in DNA: TGTGCCAGCAGTGTCCGCGAGGGGAACACTGAAGCTTTCTTT. Protein sequence: CASSVREGNTEAFF. This chain connects TRBV12-3 or TRBV12-4 to TRBJ1-1; D is ambiguous. The V and J ends lost 5 bases and 1 base respectively, with 11 bases between them. CDR3 length: 14 residues.

The chain has TRBV11-2 and TRBJ1-3, with 7 positions matching TRBD1. The CDR3 totals 15 residues. The V gene's germline CDR1 is SGHAT and CDR2 FQNNGV. The J segment lost 2 bases and the V segment lost 5 bases, leaving 6 bases of the junction unmatched. DNA for the CDR3: TGTGCCAGCAGCCCGACAGGGTCGGCTGGAAACACCATATATTTT. It specifies CASSPTGSAGNTIYF.

This clonotype appeared once. Sequence at one end of the junction differs from germline and may be a read error. The chain joins TRBV29-1 to TRBJ1-1; weak D call: TRBD1 (5 bases). Germline V gene sequence: CDR1 SQVTM, CDR2 ANQGSEA. This CDR3 has 13 amino acids. For the CDR3, the DNA is TGCAGCGCCACTTACGGGGGAAACACTGGAGCTTTCTTT. Residues: CSATYGGNTGAFF. The whole variable domain, filled in from reference TRBV29-1 and TRBJ1-1, reads SAVISQKPSRDICQRGTSLTIQCQVDSQVTMMFWYRQQPGQSLTLIATANQGSEATYESGFVIDKFPISRPNLTFSTLTVSNMSPEDSSIYLCSATYGGNTGAFFGQGTRLTVV.

This clonotype was seen a few times. DNA for the CDR3: TGTGCCAGCAGTTCCCTGACAGGGGCTGGGGCCAACGTCCTGACTTTC. Protein sequence: CASSSLTGAGANVLTF. The gene calls are TRBV28 and TRBJ2-6; 8 bases align to TRBD1. Germline CDR1 is MDHEN and CDR2 is SYDVKM. V lost 4 bases to trimming and J lost 2 bases; unmatched junction nucleotides: 4. This CDR3 has 16 residues.

This clonotype was counted only a few times. The chain recombines TRBV2 with TRBJ1-2; D uncertain. The germline V gene has CDR1 SNHLY and CDR2 FYNNEI. Deletions cut 1 base from V and 4 bases from J, with 13 bases between. The CDR3 sequence is 15 residues long. In nucleotides, the CDR3 is TGTGCCAGCAGTGAAGTACAAGCCGCTACCTATGGCTACACCTTC. This translates into CASSEVQAATYGYTF.

This chain connects TRBV6-2 or TRBV6-3 to TRBJ2-7, with a possible D match to TRBD1 (6 bases). V was trimmed by 5 bases and J by 6 bases, leaving 20 bases between them. The CDR3 has 15 amino acids. The germline V gene encodes CDR1 MNHEY and CDR2 SVGEGT. In DNA form, the CDR3 reads TGTGCCAGCAGTGATCAAGGACAGTACCAAGCCGAGCAGTACTTC. Residues: CASSDQGQYQAEQYF.

The V and J genes are TRBV4-3 and TRBJ2-3, with D possibly TRBD2 on 5 matching bases. The CDR3 runs 14 residues. Germline lookup yields CDR1 LGHNA and CDR2 YSLEER. Trimming removed 1 base at V and 3 bases at J, with 8 bases between. The CDR3 loop is CASSQGRWTDTQYF. DNA of the CDR3: TGCGCCAGCAGCCAAGGGAGGTGGACAGATACGCAGTATTTT.

The chain carries TRBV13 and TRBJ1-3; no firm D call. V lost 0 bases to trimming and J lost 0 bases, with 18 bases between them. This CDR3 region has 19 residues. Germline assignment: CDR1 PRHDT and CDR2 FYEKMQ (reference sequence). CDR3 protein: CASSLGLLRHTNSGNTIYF. The CDR3 DNA is TGTGCCAGCAGCTTAGGCCTTTTGAGACATACGAACTCTGGAAACACCATATATTTT.

The chain couples TRBV7-8 to TRBJ2-2; no definite D call. Germline values: CDR1 SGHVS, CDR2 FQNEAQ. CDR3 size: 13 residues. V lost 2 bases and J 6 bases, leaving 7 bases between the germline ends. The CDR3 here is CASSLYLAGELFF. The CDR3 DNA is TGTGCCAGCAGCTTATATCTAGCCGGGGAGCTGTTTTTT.

The chain employs TRBV6-4 and TRBJ1-2, with 7 bases identical to TRBD1. The germline CDR1 and CDR2 sequences are MRHNA and SNTAGT. V shed 6 bases, J shed 3 bases, and the junction held 7 bases outside the gene matches. The CDR3 runs to 14 residues. In DNA form, the CDR3 reads TGTGCCAGCAGCGAGGGAGGGACAGACTATGGCTACACCTTC. It encodes CASSEGGTDYGYTF.

The rearrangement uses TRBV20-1 and TRBJ2-3; possible D gene TRBD2, 6 bases. V was cut by 0 bases and J by 1 base, with 11 bases left in between. The CDR3 has 15 residues. Per germline, CDR1 DFQATT and CDR2 SNEGSKA (reference sequence). CDR3 sequence: CSARDGIAGTDTQYF. Written as DNA, the CDR3 is TGCAGTGCTAGAGATGGGATAGCGGGCACAGATACGCAGTATTTT.

The V and J genes are TRBV11-2 and TRBJ1-1; maybe TRBD1 (5 bases). CDR3 length: 16 amino acids. V was pared by 5 bases and J by 2 bases, with 18 bases between. Germline loops: CDR1 SGHAT, CDR2 FQNNGV. CDR3 sequence (DNA): TGTGCCAGCAGCCCGATGTCTCGGGGCCCTAACACTGAAGCTTTCTTT. This codes for CASSPMSRGPNTEAFF.

Turning to this clonotype: At one of its ends the junction is not consistent with the germline gene, which may arise from a read error. The V gene is TRBV24-1, the J gene TRBJ2-3; 8 bases match TRBD2. The germline V gene has CDR1 KGHDR and CDR2 SFDVKD. This CDR3 spans 17 amino acids. This chain's CDR3 is CASSDLQKREPPDTQYF. The DNA for the CDR3 is TGTGCCTCCAGTGATTTGCAGAAGCGGGAGCCCCCAGATACGCAGTATTTT.

This clonotype has just a few counts. The chain couples TRBV20-1 to TRBJ2-1; 10 bases map to TRBD2. The CDR3 runs to 16 residues. Germline lookup yields CDR1 DFQATT and CDR2 SNEGSKA (reference sequence). V trimming: 1 base; J trimming: 4 bases; junction bases outside the gene matches: 7. The CDR3 nucleotides read TGCAGTGCTAGAGTGGTGGGACTAGCGTCTTACAATGAGCAGTTCTTC. Its translation is CSARVVGLASYNEQFF.

As to this clonotype: At one end the junction does not follow the germline gene, possibly because of a read error. The chain joins TRBV12-3 or TRBV12-4 to TRBJ1-1; D gene ambiguous. The CDR3 length is 13 residues. CDR3: CAGSLPPAAEAFF. The CDR3, as DNA: TGTGCCGGCAGTTTACCCCCAGCGGCTGAAGCTTTCTTT.

This clonotype has just a few counts. The V and J genes are TRBV11-2 and TRBJ1-2; no definite D call. The ends were cut back, 5 bases at V and 3 bases at J, with 10 bases in the middle. This CDR3 spans 13 amino acids. Looked up from germline, CDR1 is SGHAT and CDR2 is FQNNGV. CDR3 loop: CASSLTADYGYTF. In DNA, the CDR3 is TGTGCCAGCAGCCTAACAGCGGACTATGGCTACACCTTC.